The sequence of this T cell receptor (beta chain) was determined in a study of cytomegalovirus exposure and HLA in healthy donors. Study-wide points: Sequencing probably produced one cluster of sequence variants that were highly shared.

As to this clone: The antigen is not known.

The PCR made use of 60 Vbeta and 13 Jbeta primers. Clones were sequenced by immunoSEQ multiplex PCR, and TCRdb holds only the in-frame ones, with some missing. The sample has about 160,000 clones; just over 75% are singletons. This CDR3 is 11 amino acids long. Germline loops: CDR1 SNHLY, CDR2 FYNNEI. Between the trimmed V and J ends, which lost 3 bases and 7 bases, there was a span of 6 bases. Sequenced input: PBMCs. This sequence originates from a woman aged 40 to 50 in good health and CMV-seronegative. This rearrangement joins TRBV2 to TRBJ1-1, with D hard to call. DNA for the CDR3: TGTGCCAGCAGTGATTTCGGTGAAGCTTTCTTT. Its translation: CASSDFGEAFF. The whole variable domain, filled in from reference TRBV2 and TRBJ1-1, reads EPEVTQTPSHQVTQMGQEVILRCVPISNHLYFYWYRQILGQKVEFLVSFYNNEISEKSEIFDDQFSVERPDGSNFTLKIRSTKLEDSAMYFCASSDFGEAFFGQGTRLTVV.